The sequence of this T cell receptor beta chain was determined in a study of cytomegalovirus exposure and HLA in healthy donors. The PCR was carried out with 60 Vbeta primers and 13 Jbeta primers. Method: immunoSEQ multiplex PCR; TCRdb's copy keeps in-frame clones and lacks some. This sample has a few hundred thousand clones; about four fifths occur once, and the top ten carry roughly a tenth. This clone was picked up one time. Germline CDR1 MNHNS, CDR2 SASEGT. The CDR3 is made up of 16 amino acids. The V and J ends lost 4 bases and 9 bases respectively, with 19 bases between them. Sequenced input: PBMCs. The receptor comes from a woman in her fifties or sixties in good health and CMV-seropositive. J is TRBJ1-6 and V is TRBV6-1, with D possibly being TRBD1 (6 bases). CDR3 in DNA: TGTGCCAGCAGTGCCCAAATAACAGGGTCCACTTCACCCCTCCACTTT. This sequence encodes CASSAQITGSTSPLHF.